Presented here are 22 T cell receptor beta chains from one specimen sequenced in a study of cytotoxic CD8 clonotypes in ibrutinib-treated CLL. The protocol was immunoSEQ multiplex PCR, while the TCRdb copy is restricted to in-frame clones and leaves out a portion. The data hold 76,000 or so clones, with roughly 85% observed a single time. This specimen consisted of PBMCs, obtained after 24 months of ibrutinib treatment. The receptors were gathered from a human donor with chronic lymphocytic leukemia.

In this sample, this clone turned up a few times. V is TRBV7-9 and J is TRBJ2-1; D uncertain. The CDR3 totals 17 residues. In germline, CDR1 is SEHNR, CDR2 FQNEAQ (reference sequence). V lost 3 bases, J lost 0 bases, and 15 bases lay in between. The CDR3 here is CASSFRTLKISYNEQFF. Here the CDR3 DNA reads TGTGCCAGCAGCTTCAGGACGCTCAAGATCTCCTACAATGAGCAGTTCTTC. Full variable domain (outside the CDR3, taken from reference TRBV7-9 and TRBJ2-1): DTGVSQNPRHKITKRGQNVTFRCDPISEHNRLYWYRQTLGQGPEFLTYFQNEAQLEKSRLLSDRFSAERPKGSFSTLEIQRTEQGDSAMYLCASSFRTLKISYNEQFFGPGTRLTVL.

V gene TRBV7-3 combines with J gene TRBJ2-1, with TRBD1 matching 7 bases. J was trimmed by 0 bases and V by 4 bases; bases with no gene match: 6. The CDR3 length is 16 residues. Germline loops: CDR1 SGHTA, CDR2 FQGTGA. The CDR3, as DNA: TGTGCCAGCAGCTCACCGCAGGGGGACTCCTACAATGAGCAGTTCTTC. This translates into CASSSPQGDSYNEQFF.

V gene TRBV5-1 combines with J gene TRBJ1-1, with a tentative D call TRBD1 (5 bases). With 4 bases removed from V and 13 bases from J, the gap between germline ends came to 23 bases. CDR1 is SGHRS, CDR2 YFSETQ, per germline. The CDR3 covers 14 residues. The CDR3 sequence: CASSTTGTEENDFF. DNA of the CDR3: TGCGCCAGCAGCACGACCGGGACTGAAGAGAACGATTTCTTT.

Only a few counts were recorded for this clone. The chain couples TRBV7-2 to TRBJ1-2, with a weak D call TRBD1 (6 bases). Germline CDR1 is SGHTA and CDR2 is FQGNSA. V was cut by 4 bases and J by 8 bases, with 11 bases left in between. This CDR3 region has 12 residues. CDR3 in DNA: TGTGCCAGCAGCTATACAGGGTACGGCTACACCTTC. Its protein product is CASSYTGYGYTF.

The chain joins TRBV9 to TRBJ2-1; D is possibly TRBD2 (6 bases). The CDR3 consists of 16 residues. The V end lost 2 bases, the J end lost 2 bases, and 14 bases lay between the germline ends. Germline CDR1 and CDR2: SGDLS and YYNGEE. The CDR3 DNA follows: TGTGCCAGCAGCGTCGACGGGAGCATCACCTACAATGAGCAGTTCTTC. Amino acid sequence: CASSVDGSITYNEQFF.

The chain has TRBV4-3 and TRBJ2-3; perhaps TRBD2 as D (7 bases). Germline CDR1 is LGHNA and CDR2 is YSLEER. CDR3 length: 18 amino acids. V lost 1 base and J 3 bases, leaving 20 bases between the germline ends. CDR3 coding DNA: TGCGCCAGCAGCCAAGGAGGGAATTGGGGGGGGCGGACAGATACGCAGTATTTT. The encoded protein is CASSQGGNWGGRTDTQYF.

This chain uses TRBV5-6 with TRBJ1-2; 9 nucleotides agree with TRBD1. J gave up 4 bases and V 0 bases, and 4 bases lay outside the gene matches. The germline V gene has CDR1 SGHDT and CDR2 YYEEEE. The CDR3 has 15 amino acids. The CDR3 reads CASSLVQGATYGYTF. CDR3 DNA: TGTGCCAGCAGCTTGGTACAGGGGGCTACCTATGGCTACACCTTC. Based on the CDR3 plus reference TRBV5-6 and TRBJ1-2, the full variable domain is DAGVTQSPTHLIKTRGQQVTLRCSPKSGHDTVSWYQQALGQGPQFIFQYYEEEERQRGNFPDRFSGHQFPNYSSELNVNALLLGDSALYLCASSLVQGATYGYTFGSGTRLTVV.

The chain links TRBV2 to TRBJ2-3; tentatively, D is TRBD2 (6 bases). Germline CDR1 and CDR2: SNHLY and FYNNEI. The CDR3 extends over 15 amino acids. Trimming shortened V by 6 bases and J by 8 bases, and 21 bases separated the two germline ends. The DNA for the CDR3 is TGTGCCAGCAGCCCGGGGACTGGCAGAAAGGGTACGCAGTATTTT. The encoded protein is CASSPGTGRKGTQYF.

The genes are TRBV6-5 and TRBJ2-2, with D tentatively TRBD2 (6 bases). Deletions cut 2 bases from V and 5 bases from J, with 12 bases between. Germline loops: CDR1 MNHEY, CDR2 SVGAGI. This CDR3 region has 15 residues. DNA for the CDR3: TGTGCCAGCAGTTACGCTGGGGCGGGAACCGGGGAGCTGTTTTTT. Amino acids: CASSYAGAGTGELFF.

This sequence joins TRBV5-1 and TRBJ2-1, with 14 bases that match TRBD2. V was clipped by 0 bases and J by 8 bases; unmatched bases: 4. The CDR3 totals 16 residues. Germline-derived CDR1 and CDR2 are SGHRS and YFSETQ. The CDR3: CASSLGLAGGLDEQFF. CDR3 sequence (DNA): TGCGCCAGCAGCTTGGGACTAGCGGGAGGGTTGGATGAGCAGTTCTTC.

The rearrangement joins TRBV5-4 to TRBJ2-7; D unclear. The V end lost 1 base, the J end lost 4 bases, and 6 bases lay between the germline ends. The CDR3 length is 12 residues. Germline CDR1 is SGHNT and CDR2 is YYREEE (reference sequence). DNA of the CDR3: TGTGCCAGCAGCTTGTTTGGATACGAGCAGTACTTC. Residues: CASSLFGYEQYF.

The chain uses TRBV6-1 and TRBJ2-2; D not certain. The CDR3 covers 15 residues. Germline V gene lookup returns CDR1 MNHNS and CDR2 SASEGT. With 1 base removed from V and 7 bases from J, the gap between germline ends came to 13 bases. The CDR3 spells CASSEGTSRFGELFF. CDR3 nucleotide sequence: TGTGCCAGCAGTGAAGGGACCTCCCGATTCGGGGAGCTGTTTTTT.

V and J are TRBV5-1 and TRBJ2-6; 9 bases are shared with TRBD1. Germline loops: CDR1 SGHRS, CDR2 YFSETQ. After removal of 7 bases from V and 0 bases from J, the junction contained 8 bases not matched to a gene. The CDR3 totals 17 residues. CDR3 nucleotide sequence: TGCGCCAGCGACCCCGGGACAGGGAACTCTGGGGCCAACGTCCTGACTTTC. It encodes CASDPGTGNSGANVLTF.

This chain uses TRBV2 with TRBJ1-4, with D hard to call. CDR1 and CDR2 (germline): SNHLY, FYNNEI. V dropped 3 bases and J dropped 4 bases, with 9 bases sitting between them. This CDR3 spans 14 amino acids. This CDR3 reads CASSDTLGNEKLFF. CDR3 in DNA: TGTGCCAGCAGTGATACACTCGGTAATGAAAAACTGTTTTTT. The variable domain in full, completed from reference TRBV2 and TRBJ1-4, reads EPEVTQTPSHQVTQMGQEVILRCVPISNHLYFYWYRQILGQKVEFLVSFYNNEISEKSEIFDDQFSVERPDGSNFTLKIRSTKLEDSAMYFCASSDTLGNEKLFFGSGTQLSVL.

CDR3 nucleotides: TGTGCCAGCAGTCCGTGGGACAGAATTAATGAAAAACTGTTTTTT. It specifies CASSPWDRINEKLFF. This sequence joins TRBV27 and TRBJ1-4; TRBD1 matches 7 bases. The V and J ends lost 5 bases and 4 bases, in that order; junction bases with no gene match: 7. The CDR3 contains 15 residues. Germline loops: CDR1 MNHEY, CDR2 SMNVEV (reference sequence).

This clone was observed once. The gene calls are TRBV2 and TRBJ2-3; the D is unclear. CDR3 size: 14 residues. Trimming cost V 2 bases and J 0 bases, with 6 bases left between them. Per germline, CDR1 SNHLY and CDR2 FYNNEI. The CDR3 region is CASSEIPSTDTQYF. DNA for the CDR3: TGTGCCAGCAGTGAAATCCCGAGCACAGATACGCAGTATTTT.

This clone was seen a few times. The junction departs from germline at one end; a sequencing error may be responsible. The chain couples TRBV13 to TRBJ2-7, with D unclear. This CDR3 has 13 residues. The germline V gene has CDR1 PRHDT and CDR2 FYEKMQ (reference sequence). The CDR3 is CASSLGRTSSHDF. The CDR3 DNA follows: TGTGCCAGCAGCTTAGGCCGAACCTCTTCCCACGACTTC.

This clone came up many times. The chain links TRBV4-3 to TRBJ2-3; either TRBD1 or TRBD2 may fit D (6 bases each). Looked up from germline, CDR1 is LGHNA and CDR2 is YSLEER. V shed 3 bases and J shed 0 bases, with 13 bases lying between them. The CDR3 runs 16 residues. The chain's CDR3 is CASSQGASGSTDTQYF. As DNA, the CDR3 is TGCGCCAGCAGCCAGGGGGCCAGCGGGAGCACAGATACGCAGTATTTT.

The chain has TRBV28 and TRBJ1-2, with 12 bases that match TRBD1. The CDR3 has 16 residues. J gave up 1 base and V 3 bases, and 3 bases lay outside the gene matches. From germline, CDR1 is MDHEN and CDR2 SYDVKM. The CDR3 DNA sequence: TGTGCCAGCAGTTTCGGGACAGGGGGCGGTAACTATGGCTACACCTTC. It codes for CASSFGTGGGNYGYTF.

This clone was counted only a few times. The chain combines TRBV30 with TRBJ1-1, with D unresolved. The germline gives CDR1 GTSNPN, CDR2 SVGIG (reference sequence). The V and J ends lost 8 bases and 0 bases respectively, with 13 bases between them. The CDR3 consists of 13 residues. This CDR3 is CARRGDMNTEAFF. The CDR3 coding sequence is TGTGCCCGTCGAGGAGACATGAACACTGAAGCTTTCTTT.

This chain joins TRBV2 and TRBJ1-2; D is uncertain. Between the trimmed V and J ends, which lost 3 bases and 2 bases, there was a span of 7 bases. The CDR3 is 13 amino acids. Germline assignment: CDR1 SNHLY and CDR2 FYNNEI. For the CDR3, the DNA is TGTGCCAGCAGTGAGAGGCGGAACTATGGCTACACCTTC. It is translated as CASSERRNYGYTF.

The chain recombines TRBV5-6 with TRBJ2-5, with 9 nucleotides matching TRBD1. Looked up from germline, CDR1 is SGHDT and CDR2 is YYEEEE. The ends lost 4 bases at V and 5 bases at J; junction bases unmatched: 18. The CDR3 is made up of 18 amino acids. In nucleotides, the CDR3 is TGTGCCAGCAGCCTTGTTTGGATGACAGGGGGAGCGCGGGAGACCCAGTACTTC. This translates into CASSLVWMTGGARETQYF.